One and the same sample provided the 28 T cell receptor beta chains below, sequenced in a study of T cell responses to AZD1222 COVID-19 vaccine. Sequencing used immunoSEQ multiplex PCR; TCRdb keeps in-frame clones, though not all of them. The sample has around 150,000 clones, 70% to 90% seen once. The sequenced sample was peripheral blood, obtained on day 0 of AZD1222 vaccination. All receptors derive from an adult in good health.

The rearrangement joins TRBV20-1 to TRBJ2-1, with D perhaps matching TRBD2 (6 bases). V lost 3 bases, J lost 4 bases, and 13 bases lay in between. CDR3 length: 14 residues. The germline gives CDR1 DFQATT, CDR2 SNEGSKA (reference sequence). CDR3 in amino acids: CSASESGTYNEQFF. CDR3 nucleotide sequence: TGCAGTGCTAGTGAATCCGGGACTTACAATGAGCAGTTCTTC.

The chain joins TRBV6-1 to TRBJ1-6; tentative D call: TRBD1 (6 bases). Germline CDR1 reads MNHNS; CDR2 reads SASEGT. V lost 2 bases and J lost 7, with 12 bases in between. The length of the CDR3 is 15 residues. The CDR3 spells CASSEMAGVNSPLHF. Here the CDR3 DNA reads TGTGCCAGCAGTGAAATGGCAGGGGTAAATTCACCCCTCCACTTT.

The table lists this clone with a count of one. The chain links TRBV7-9 to TRBJ1-4; 8 bases fit TRBD1. The CDR3 has 14 amino acids. CDR1 SEHNR and CDR2 FQNEAQ come from the germline V gene (reference sequence). V gave up 5 bases and J gave up 6 bases; unmatched junction bases: 5. As DNA, the CDR3 is TGTGCCAGCAGCGCAGGGACAGGAGATGAAAAACTGTTTTTT. Its translation: CASSAGTGDEKLFF. Using reference TRBV7-9 and TRBJ1-4 for the parts outside the CDR3, the full variable domain is DTGVSQNPRHKITKRGQNVTFRCDPISEHNRLYWYRQTLGQGPEFLTYFQNEAQLEKSRLLSDRFSAERPKGSFSTLEIQRTEQGDSAMYLCASSAGTGDEKLFFGSGTQLSVL.

The chain couples TRBV28 to TRBJ2-4; maybe TRBD2 (5 bases). Germline V gives CDR1 MDHEN, CDR2 SYDVKM. Trimming took 6 bases from V and 0 from J, leaving 15 bases between them. The length of the CDR3 is 16 residues. CDR3 loop: CASSSRAAGAKNIQYF. DNA of the CDR3: TGTGCCAGCAGCTCGAGGGCCGCGGGAGCCAAAAACATTCAGTACTTC.

The J gene is TRBJ2-5, the V gene TRBV10-3; 9 bases line up with TRBD2. The CDR3 consists of 15 residues. V was pared by 10 bases and J by 2 bases, with 11 bases of the junction left unmatched. CDR1 and CDR2 from the germline V gene are ENHRY and SYGVKD. CDR3: CATLGVLAGQETQYF. CDR3 nucleotide sequence: TGTGCCACGCTGGGGGTTCTAGCGGGGCAAGAGACCCAGTACTTC.

The chain has TRBV5-8 and TRBJ1-1; D is unresolved. The V and J ends lost 1 base and 8 bases respectively, with 15 bases between them. Per germline, CDR1 SGHTS and CDR2 YDEGEE. The CDR3 covers 14 residues. The DNA of the CDR3 is TGTGCCAGCAGCTTGTATGGGTCCCGGGCGGAAGCTTTCTTT. It yields the protein CASSLYGSRAEAFF.

The rearrangement uses TRBV7-6 and TRBJ2-7, with TRBD1 as a possible D gene (6 bases). V lost 2 bases, J lost 3 bases, and 11 bases lay in between. CDR1 and CDR2 from the germline V gene are SGHVS and FNYEAQ. The CDR3 covers 14 residues. CDR3 amino acids: CASSLFPDSYEQYF. The CDR3 coding sequence is TGTGCCAGCAGCTTATTTCCGGACAGCTACGAGCAGTACTTC. Filled out from reference TRBV7-6 and TRBJ2-7, the complete variable domain reads GAGVSQSPRYKVTKRGQDVALRCDPISGHVSLYWYRQALGQGPEFLTYFNYEAQQDKSGLPNDRFSAERPEGSISTLTIQRTEQRDSAMYRCASSLFPDSYEQYFGPGTRLTVT.

In DNA form, the CDR3 reads TGTGCCAGCAGTTACTCGGGACGGACGGATGCTGAAGCTTTCTTT. The encoded protein is CASSYSGRTDAEAFF. The chain couples TRBV6-2 or TRBV6-3 to TRBJ1-1; the D gene is possibly TRBD1 (5 bases). Trimming left V 0 bases short and J 6 bases short, with 14 bases between. This CDR3 contains 15 residues. Germline V lookup: CDR1 MNHEY, CDR2 SVGEGT.

This clone came up once. The chain joins TRBV19 to TRBJ2-1; possible D gene TRBD2, 5 bases. The CDR3 is 15 amino acids. Germline assignment: CDR1 LNHDA and CDR2 SQIVND (reference sequence). V gave up 6 bases and J gave up 0 bases, with 12 bases separating them. The CDR3 region has the DNA TGTGCCAGTAGGATCCTAGCCGACTCCTACAATGAGCAGTTCTTC. Its protein product is CASRILADSYNEQFF. Full variable domain (missing parts from reference TRBV19 and TRBJ2-1): DGGITQSPKYLFRKEGQNVTLSCEQNLNHDAMYWYRQDPGQGLRLIYYSQIVNDFQKGDIAEGYSVSREKKESFPLTVTSAQKNPTAFYLCASRILADSYNEQFFGPGTRLTVL.

The chain recombines TRBV7-2 with TRBJ2-7; 11 nucleotides agree with TRBD2. Germline V lookup: CDR1 SGHTA, CDR2 FQGNSA. The CDR3 spans 17 residues. The ends lost 1 base at V and 3 bases at J; junction bases unmatched: 8. CDR3 loop: CASSLVTSGRTRYEQYF. In DNA, the CDR3 is TGTGCCAGCAGCTTAGTAACTAGCGGGAGAACCCGCTACGAGCAGTACTTC. Full variable domain (remainder filled in from reference TRBV7-2 and TRBJ2-7): GAGVSQSPSNKVTEKGKDVELRCDPISGHTALYWYRQSLGQGLEFLIYFQGNSAPDKSGLPSDRFSAERTGGSVSTLTIQRTQQEDSAVYLCASSLVTSGRTRYEQYFGPGTRLTVT.

This chain links TRBV9 with TRBJ1-5, with TRBD1 identical over 9 bases. Germline V gene sequence: CDR1 SGDLS, CDR2 YYNGEE. This CDR3 has 15 residues. J gave up 6 bases and V 4 bases, and 8 bases lay outside the gene matches. The CDR3 loop reads CASSPGQGISQPQHF. DNA of the CDR3: TGTGCCAGCAGCCCGGGACAGGGTATTAGTCAGCCCCAGCATTTT.

This clone came up once. V is TRBV6-4 and J is TRBJ2-7; 14 positions agree with TRBD2. Germline assignment: CDR1 MRHNA and CDR2 SNTAGT. This CDR3 contains 19 residues. With V trimmed by 2 bases and J by 7 bases, 16 bases remained unmatched. As DNA, the CDR3 is TGTGCCAGCAGTGACCCCGCCACTCGGGGACTAGCGGGAGATGCTGAGCAGTACTTC. This translates into CASSDPATRGLAGDAEQYF.

The chain couples TRBV5-1 to TRBJ1-1; 8 nucleotides line up with TRBD1. From germline, CDR1 is SGHRS and CDR2 YFSETQ. The CDR3 length is 16 residues. Losses at the gene ends were 5 bases for V and 1 base for J; bases not matched to a gene: 10. CDR3 protein: CASSWGQGARNTEAFF. The CDR3, as DNA: TGCGCCAGCAGTTGGGGGCAGGGGGCGAGGAACACTGAAGCTTTCTTT.

This rearrangement joins TRBV7-8 to TRBJ2-5, with D hard to call. The germline V gene encodes CDR1 SGHVS and CDR2 FQNEAQ. This CDR3 contains 14 residues. V dropped 4 bases and J dropped 2 bases, with 11 bases sitting between them. The CDR3 DNA follows: TGTGCCAGCAGCTCCCGGCGAAGTCAAGAGACCCAGTACTTC. This gives the protein CASSSRRSQETQYF.

The chain combines TRBV6-1 with TRBJ1-1; D gene unclear. V was clipped by 3 bases and J by 4 bases, with 12 bases between them. The germline gives CDR1 MNHNS, CDR2 SASEGT. There are 14 residues in the CDR3. CDR3 loop: CASSETHQSTEAFF. CDR3 nucleotide sequence: TGTGCCAGCAGTGAGACCCACCAGAGCACTGAAGCTTTCTTT.

This chain joins TRBV19 and TRBJ2-2; tentatively, D is TRBD2 (5 bases). The CDR3 extends over 15 amino acids. V lost 2 bases and J lost 4, with 11 bases in between. Looked up from germline, CDR1 is LNHDA and CDR2 is SQIVND (reference sequence). CDR3 region: CASSIMEAGTGELFF. The DNA for the CDR3 is TGTGCCAGTAGTATAATGGAGGCGGGCACCGGGGAGCTGTTTTTT.

The chain links TRBV4-2 to TRBJ1-3; D perhaps matches TRBD1 (6 bases). V was pared by 0 bases and J by 8 bases, with 8 bases between. The CDR3 runs 13 residues. Germline V gene lookup returns CDR1 LGHNA and CDR2 YNFKEQ. The CDR3 DNA reads as TGTGCCAGCAGCCAAGATGAGGGGGACACCATATATTTT. It codes for CASSQDEGDTIYF.

The chain recombines TRBV28 with TRBJ2-7; D is possibly TRBD1 (6 bases). Germline CDR1 reads MDHEN; CDR2 reads SYDVKM. The CDR3 sequence is 13 residues long. V lost 9 bases, J lost 1 base, and 13 bases lay in between. CDR3 loop: CASTTGRSYEQYF. CDR3 coding DNA: TGTGCCAGTACCACAGGGCGATCCTACGAGCAGTACTTC.

V is TRBV11-3 and J is TRBJ2-3; D is unresolved. V dropped 1 base and J dropped 6 bases, with 2 bases sitting between them. Germline values: CDR1 SGHNT, CDR2 YENEEA. The CDR3 contains 11 residues. CDR3 loop: CASSLGDTQYF. In nucleotides, the CDR3 is TGTGCCAGCAGCTTAGGCGATACGCAGTATTTT. Combining the CDR3 with reference TRBV11-3 and TRBJ2-3 gives the whole variable domain EAGVVQSPRYKIIEKKQPVAFWCNPISGHNTLYWYLQNLGQGPELLIRYENEEAVDDSQLPKDRFSAERLKGVDSTLKIQPAELGDSAVYLCASSLGDTQYFGPGTRLTVL.

V is TRBV19 and J is TRBJ1-1; 7 bases map to TRBD1. The CDR3 covers 15 residues. V shed 3 bases, J shed 1 base, and the junction held 5 bases outside the gene matches. Germline V gene data show CDR1 as LNHDA and CDR2 as SQIVND (reference sequence). The CDR3 here is CASSIRPGGNTEAFF. CDR3 nucleotides: TGTGCCAGTAGTATCAGACCAGGGGGGAACACTGAAGCTTTCTTT.

This sequence joins TRBV6-2 or TRBV6-3 and TRBJ1-5; 10 bases match TRBD1. V shed 5 bases, J shed 2 bases, and the junction held 12 bases outside the gene matches. This CDR3 has 18 amino acids. Germline CDR1 is MNHEY and CDR2 is SVGEGT. In nucleotides, the CDR3 is TGTGCCAGCAGTCAGGGTCCTACCGGGACAGGGGGCAATCAGCCCCAGCATTTT. Encoded protein: CASSQGPTGTGGNQPQHF.

The V call is TRBV28, the J call TRBJ1-6; 7 bases are a match to TRBD1. CDR1 and CDR2 from the germline V gene are MDHEN and SYDVKM. The CDR3 has 15 amino acids. The V segment lost 6 bases and the J segment 7 bases; nucleotides outside the gene matches: 9. The chain's CDR3 is CASSSNRGLNSPLHF. CDR3 in DNA: TGTGCCAGCAGCTCCAACAGGGGTCTCAATTCACCCCTCCACTTT.

This clone was counted once. The chain links TRBV6-1 to TRBJ1-2; 7 bases fit TRBD1. V gave up 0 bases and J gave up 6 bases; unmatched junction bases: 7. The CDR3 is made up of 15 amino acids. CDR1 and CDR2 from the germline V gene are MNHNS and SASEGT. The CDR3 DNA reads TGTGCCAGCAGTGAAGCGCCGATGACAGGGAATGGCTACACCTTC. This gives the protein CASSEAPMTGNGYTF.

The CDR3 here is CASSQEAGRTEQYF. The CDR3 DNA reads as TGTGCCAGCAGTCAAGAGGCGGGGAGGACGGAGCAGTACTTC. The chain uses TRBV6-2 or TRBV6-3 and TRBJ2-7; tentatively, D is TRBD2 (6 bases). This CDR3 spans 14 amino acids. Per germline, CDR1 MNHEY and CDR2 SVGEGT. Trimming cost V 5 bases and J 7 bases, with 18 bases left between them.

V and J are TRBV28 and TRBJ1-6; D ambiguous. Germline V gene sequence: CDR1 MDHEN, CDR2 SYDVKM. The CDR3 contains 15 residues. V lost 5 bases, J lost 1 base, and 9 bases lay in between. This CDR3 is CASSRRGSYNSPLHF. The CDR3 DNA sequence: TGTGCCAGCAGTCGCCGAGGATCCTATAATTCACCCCTCCACTTT.

The chain links TRBV29-1 to TRBJ1-2; 9 bases are a match to TRBD1. The CDR3 length is 14 residues. V lost 6 bases to trimming and J lost 4 bases; unmatched junction nucleotides: 9. Germline lookup yields CDR1 SQVTM and CDR2 ANQGSEA. CDR3 residues: CSVERGQGGYGYTF. The CDR3 DNA reads as TGCAGCGTGGAAAGGGGACAGGGTGGCTATGGCTACACCTTC.

The V call is TRBV7-2, the J call TRBJ2-1; 9 bases agree with TRBD2. V gave up 0 bases and J gave up 7 bases; unmatched junction bases: 7. The CDR3 has 16 amino acids. Looked up from germline, CDR1 is SGHTA and CDR2 is FQGNSA. The CDR3 reads CASSLAPSGGQNEQFF. In DNA, the CDR3 is TGTGCCAGCAGCTTAGCGCCCAGCGGGGGGCAGAATGAGCAGTTCTTC.

The rearrangement uses TRBV27 and TRBJ1-1; D is perhaps TRBD1 (5 bases). Germline CDR1 is MNHEY and CDR2 is SMNVEV (reference sequence). V was cut by 6 bases and J by 1 base, with 12 bases left in between. CDR3 length: 14 residues. The CDR3 nucleotides are TGTGCCAGCAGCCAAGGGGTTAAGAACACTGAAGCTTTCTTT. It codes for CASSQGVKNTEAFF.